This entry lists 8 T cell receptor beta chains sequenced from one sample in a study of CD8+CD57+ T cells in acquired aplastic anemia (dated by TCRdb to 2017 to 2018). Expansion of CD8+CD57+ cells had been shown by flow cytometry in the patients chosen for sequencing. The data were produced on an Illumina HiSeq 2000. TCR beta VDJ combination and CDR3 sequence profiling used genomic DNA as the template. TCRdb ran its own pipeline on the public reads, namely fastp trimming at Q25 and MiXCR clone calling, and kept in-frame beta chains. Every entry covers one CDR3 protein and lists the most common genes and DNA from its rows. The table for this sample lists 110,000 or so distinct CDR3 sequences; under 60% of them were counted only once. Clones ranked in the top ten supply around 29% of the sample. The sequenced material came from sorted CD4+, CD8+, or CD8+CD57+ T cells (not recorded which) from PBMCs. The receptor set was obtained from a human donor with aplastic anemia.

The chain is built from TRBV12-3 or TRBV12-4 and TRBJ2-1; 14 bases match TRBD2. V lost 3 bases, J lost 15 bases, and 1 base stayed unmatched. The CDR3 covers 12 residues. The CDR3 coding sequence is TGTGCCAGCAGTTTCGGGACTAGCGGGGGGTTCTTC. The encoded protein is CASSFGTSGGFF.

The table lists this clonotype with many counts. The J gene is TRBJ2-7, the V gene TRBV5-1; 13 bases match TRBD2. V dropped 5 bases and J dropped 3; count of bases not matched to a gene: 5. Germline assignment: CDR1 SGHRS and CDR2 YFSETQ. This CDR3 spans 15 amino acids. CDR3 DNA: TGCGCCAGCAGACCAACTAGCGGGAGGGGCTACGAGCAGTACTTC. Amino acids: CASRPTSGRGYEQYF.

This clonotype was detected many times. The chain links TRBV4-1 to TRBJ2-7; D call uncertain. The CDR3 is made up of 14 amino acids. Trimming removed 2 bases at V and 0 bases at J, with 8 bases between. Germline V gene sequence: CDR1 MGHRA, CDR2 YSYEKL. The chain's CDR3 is CASSQKTLSYEQYF. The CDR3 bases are TGCGCCAGCAGCCAAAAAACCCTCTCCTACGAGCAGTACTTC.

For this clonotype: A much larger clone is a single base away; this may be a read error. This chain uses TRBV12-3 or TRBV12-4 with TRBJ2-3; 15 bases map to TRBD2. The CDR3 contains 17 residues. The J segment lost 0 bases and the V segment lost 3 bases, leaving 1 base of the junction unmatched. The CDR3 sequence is CASSFGTSGGSTDTQYF. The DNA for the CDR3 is TGTGCCAGCAGTTTCGGGACTAGCGGGGGGAGCACAGATACGCAGTATTTT.

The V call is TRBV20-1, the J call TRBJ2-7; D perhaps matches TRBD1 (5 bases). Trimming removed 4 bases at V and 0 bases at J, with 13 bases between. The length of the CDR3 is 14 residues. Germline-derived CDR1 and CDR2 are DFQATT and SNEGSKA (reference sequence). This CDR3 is CSATPDTDSYEQYF. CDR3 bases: TGCAGTGCTACCCCGGACACCGACTCCTACGAGCAGTACTTC.

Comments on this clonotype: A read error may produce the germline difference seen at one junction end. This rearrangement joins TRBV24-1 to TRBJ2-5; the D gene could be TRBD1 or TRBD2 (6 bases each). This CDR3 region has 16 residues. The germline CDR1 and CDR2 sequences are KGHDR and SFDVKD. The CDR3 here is CATSDSRRRGQETQHF. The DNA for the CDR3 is TGTGCCACCAGTGATAGTCGCCGGCGGGGACAAGAGACCCAGCACTTC.

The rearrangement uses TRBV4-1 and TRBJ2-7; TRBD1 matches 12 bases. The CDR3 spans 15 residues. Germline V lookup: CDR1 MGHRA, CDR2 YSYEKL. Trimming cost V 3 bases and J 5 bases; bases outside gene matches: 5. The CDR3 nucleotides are TGCGCCAGCAGCCAGCCCCGGGACAGGGGGCACGAGCAGTACTTC. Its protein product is CASSQPRDRGHEQYF.

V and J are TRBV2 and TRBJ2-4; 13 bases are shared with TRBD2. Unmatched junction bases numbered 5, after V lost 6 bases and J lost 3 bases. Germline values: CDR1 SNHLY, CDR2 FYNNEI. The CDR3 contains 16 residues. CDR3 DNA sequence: TGTGCCAGCAGACCCGGACTAGCGGGAGACAAAAACATTCAGTACTTC. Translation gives CASRPGLAGDKNIQYF.